Below, 23 T cell receptor beta chains from the same sample are listed, as sequenced in a study of cytomegalovirus exposure and HLA in healthy donors (dated 2017 in TCRdb). Library construction relied on the immunoSEQ multiplex PCR assay. A mixture of 60 forward primers for TCR Vbeta segments and 13 reverse primers for TCR Jbeta segments was used in the multiplex PCR. TCRdb took over this immuneACCESS table, retaining in-frame rearrangements with V and J assigned. Such tables are incomplete; in checked studies, under half of the missing clones stem from an unresolved V gene, and the remainder is unexplained. Present in this sample are 180,000 or so clones, 80% of which were seen just once. The ten most abundant clones make up approximately 2% of the sample. Sequencing used PBMCs. The receptors were sampled from a woman aged 25-40 years in good health and CMV-seronegative.

This clone was observed a handful of times. This rearrangement joins TRBV19 to TRBJ2-1; D might be TRBD2 (6 bases). V was trimmed by 6 bases and J by 12 bases, leaving 12 bases between them. The CDR3 sequence is 11 residues long. Germline CDR1 reads LNHDA; CDR2 reads SQIVND (reference sequence). The CDR3 nucleotides are TGTGCCAGTAGCGGGGGAGCAGTGCAGTTCTTC. This translates into CASSGGAVQFF.

This clone has just a few counts. The chain couples TRBV10-1 to TRBJ2-1; TRBD1 matches 8 bases. Trimming took 5 bases from V and 9 from J; bases not matched to a gene: 9. Germline values: CDR1 WNHNN, CDR2 SYGVQD (reference sequence). This CDR3 region has 14 residues. DNA of the CDR3: TGCGCCAGCAGTACCTCAGGGGGCATCGGTGAGCAGTTCTTC. It translates to CASSTSGGIGEQFF.

V is TRBV28 and J is TRBJ1-4; 8 bases are shared with TRBD1. The germline gives CDR1 MDHEN, CDR2 SYDVKM. The CDR3 extends over 17 amino acids. The trim removed 2 bases at V and 5 bases at J, leaving 10 bases unmatched. The CDR3 coding sequence is TGTGCCAGCAGTTTAGGGACAGGTGGAGGGCAAAATGAAAAACTGTTTTTT. Translated: CASSLGTGGGQNEKLFF.

The V call is TRBV5-3, the J call TRBJ2-3; TRBD2 matches 8 bases. TRBV5-3 belongs to the ORF category, with a function that is uncertain. This CDR3 contains 15 residues. J was trimmed by 2 bases and V by 7 bases; bases with no gene match: 9. The DNA for the CDR3 is TGTGCCAGACCGGGGGGGGCGTATATCACAGATACGCAGTATTTT. Encoded protein: CARPGGAYITDTQYF.

V gene TRBV7-3 combines with J gene TRBJ2-3, with D possibly matching TRBD2 (6 bases). The CDR3 consists of 14 residues. The germline gives CDR1 SGHTA, CDR2 FQGTGA. V shed 5 bases and J shed 0 bases, with 9 bases lying between them. The CDR3 is CASSLEGSTDTQYF. The CDR3 bases are TGTGCCAGCAGCCTGGAGGGAAGCACAGATACGCAGTATTTT.

This chain connects TRBV2 to TRBJ2-5, with D possibly matching TRBD2 (6 bases). Trimming removed 6 bases at V and 5 bases at J, with 16 bases between. Germline CDR1 and CDR2: SNHLY and FYNNEI. The CDR3 is 14 amino acids. The CDR3 spells CASRDPGGVETQYF. In nucleotides, the CDR3 is TGTGCCAGCAGGGACCCCGGGGGAGTGGAGACCCAGTACTTC.

The V and J genes are TRBV7-2 and TRBJ2-7, with D possibly matching TRBD1 (6 bases). V was pared by 0 bases and J by 4 bases, with 7 bases between. The CDR3 totals 13 residues. Germline CDR1 SGHTA, CDR2 FQGNSA. CDR3 residues: CASSLAQGYEQYF. The CDR3 DNA reads TGTGCCAGCAGCTTAGCGCAGGGGTACGAGCAGTACTTC.

V and J are TRBV5-1 and TRBJ1-1, with D tentatively TRBD1 (5 bases). CDR3 length equals 16 residues. Germline assignment: CDR1 SGHRS and CDR2 YFSETQ. V was clipped by 4 bases and J by 0 bases, with 16 bases between them. The CDR3 DNA reads TGCGCCAGCAGCCCATCCCCCACAGGCTTGAACACTGAAGCTTTCTTT. This codes for CASSPSPTGLNTEAFF.

Concerning this clone itself: Mismatch with germline at one junction end may stem from a read error. The rearrangement uses TRBV2 and TRBJ2-5, with 7 bases matching TRBD2. This CDR3 has 15 residues. In germline, CDR1 is SNHLY, CDR2 FYNNEI. The CDR3 reads CASSEKETSQETRYF. The DNA for the CDR3 is TGTGCCAGCAGTGAAAAGGAGACTAGCCAAGAGACCCGGTACTTC.

The chain recombines TRBV21-1 with TRBJ2-5; TRBD2 is the table's D call, not checked against the DNA. TRBV21-1 is a pseudogene segment. The length of the CDR3 is 14 residues. The CDR3 DNA follows: TGTGCCAGCAGCAAAGGAGGTGCCTCGGAGACCCAGTACTTC. Residues: CASSKGGASETQYF.

J is TRBJ2-1 and V is TRBV5-6, with TRBD1 matching over 8 bases. With 6 bases clipped from V and 4 bases from J, the junction kept 9 bases outside the gene matches. In germline, CDR1 is SGHDT, CDR2 YYEEEE. The CDR3 consists of 15 residues. The CDR3 here is CASTTDRARYNEQFF. CDR3 coding DNA: TGTGCCAGCACCACGGACAGGGCGAGGTACAATGAGCAGTTCTTC.

The genes are TRBV30 and TRBJ2-7; 7 positions match TRBD1. Germline lookup yields CDR1 GTSNPN and CDR2 SVGIG (reference sequence). The CDR3 contains 13 residues. Trimming at V came to 1 base and at J to 6 bases, leaving 6 bases not matched to a gene. DNA for the CDR3: TGTGCCTGGAGTGCTACAGGGGTTGGCGAGCAGTACTTC. Protein sequence: CAWSATGVGEQYF. Using reference TRBV30 and TRBJ2-7 for the parts outside the CDR3, the full variable domain is SQTIHQWPATLVQPVGSPLSLECTVEGTSNPNLYWYRQAAGRGLQLLFYSVGIGQISSEVPQNLSASRPQDRQFILSSKKLLLSDSGFYLCAWSATGVGEQYFGPGTRLTVT.

The chain employs TRBV12-5 and TRBJ1-6; unclear D gene. Trimming took off 3 bases at V and 6 bases at J, with 9 bases between the two ends. Per the germline V gene, CDR1 is LGHNT and CDR2 is FRNRAP. The CDR3 extends over 14 amino acids. As DNA, the CDR3 is TGTGCTAGTGGTTTAGAGGGAAGTAATTCACCCCTCCACTTT. This gives the protein CASGLEGSNSPLHF.

CDR3 protein: CASSDYRDRGNTIYF. CDR3 in DNA: TGTGCCAGCAGCGATTACCGGGACAGAGGAAACACCATATATTTT. The rearrangement links TRBV5-5 to TRBJ1-3; 7 bases are shared with TRBD1. CDR3 length equals 15 residues. V was clipped by 4 bases and J by 4 bases; unmatched bases: 8. CDR1 SGHKS and CDR2 YYEKEE come from the germline V gene (reference sequence).

The sample holds a few counts of this clone. The chain couples TRBV6-5 to TRBJ1-5, with D possibly being TRBD1 (6 bases). V gave up 6 bases and J gave up 2 bases, with 11 bases separating them. This CDR3 has 14 amino acids. The germline V gene encodes CDR1 MNHEY and CDR2 SVGAGI. In nucleotides, the CDR3 is TGTGCCAGCAGCCCGGACAGAGGCAATCAGCCCCAGCATTTT. Amino acids: CASSPDRGNQPQHF.

This clone has just one count. V is TRBV15 and J is TRBJ1-5, with 9 bases fitting TRBD1. Trimming cost V 1 base and J 5 bases; bases outside gene matches: 6. The CDR3 contains 16 residues. Per germline, CDR1 LNHNV and CDR2 YYDKDF (reference sequence). The CDR3 DNA reads TGTGCCACCAGCAGAGTAGACAGGGGGATCGATCAGCCCCAGCATTTT. Its protein is CATSRVDRGIDQPQHF.

V and J are TRBV5-4 and TRBJ1-6; D possibly corresponds to TRBD1 (6 bases). The CDR3 covers 16 residues. In germline, CDR1 is SGHNT, CDR2 YYREEE (reference sequence). The germline V and J ends were trimmed by 4 bases and 11 bases, with 22 bases remaining between them. In DNA, the CDR3 is TGTGCCAGCAGCCCCTCGGCGGAGAAGGGGGGGGCACCCCTCCACTTT. Translation: CASSPSAEKGGAPLHF.

V is TRBV7-9 and J is TRBJ2-3; 15 bases fit TRBD2. Germline CDR1 and CDR2: SEHNR and FQNEAQ (reference sequence). Trimming cost V 1 base and J 4 bases; bases outside gene matches: 3. The CDR3 length is 17 residues. In DNA form, the CDR3 reads TGTGCCAGCAGCTTAGGGACTAGCGGGGGGGCCGCAGATACGCAGTATTTT. It specifies CASSLGTSGGAADTQYF. Full variable domain (rest looked up from reference TRBV7-9 and TRBJ2-3): DTGVSQNPRHKITKRGQNVTFRCDPISEHNRLYWYRQTLGQGPEFLTYFQNEAQLEKSRLLSDRFSAERPKGSFSTLEIQRTEQGDSAMYLCASSLGTSGGAADTQYFGPGTRLTVL.

This chain links TRBV18 with TRBJ2-2; D possibly corresponds to TRBD1 (6 bases). V lost 1 base and J lost 0, with 6 bases in between. CDR1 is KGHSH, CDR2 LQKENI, per germline. The length of the CDR3 is 15 residues. The CDR3 DNA follows: TGTGCCAGCTCACCACGGGACACGAACACCGGGGAGCTGTTTTTT. The encoded protein is CASSPRDTNTGELFF.

In regard to this clone: Other DNA sequences in this specimen translate into the identical CDR3. The CDR3 here is CASSLAGGGTEAFF. CDR3 nucleotides: TGTGCCAGCAGCTTAGCGGGGGGAGGGACTGAAGCTTTCTTT. The genes are TRBV7-6 and TRBJ1-1; possible D gene TRBD1, 5 bases. The CDR3 has 14 amino acids. Looked up from germline, CDR1 is SGHVS and CDR2 is FNYEAQ. V was clipped by 0 bases and J by 5 bases, with 10 bases between them.

V usage is TRBV2 and J usage is TRBJ1-2; D is unclear. This CDR3 has 13 amino acids. V was clipped by 7 bases and J by 2 bases, with 11 bases between them. Germline CDR1 is SNHLY and CDR2 is FYNNEI. The CDR3 nucleotides read TGTGCCAGCACCGGGGAGAGGAACTATGGCTACACCTTC. It encodes CASTGERNYGYTF.

The J gene is TRBJ1-2, the V gene TRBV4-1, with 10 positions matching TRBD1. The CDR3 is 15 residues long. V shed 3 bases and J 4 bases; nucleotides not matched to a gene: 5. Germline CDR1 and CDR2: MGHRA and YSYEKL. CDR3 protein: CASSQGGQGTYGYTF. The CDR3 bases are TGCGCCAGCAGCCAGGGGGGACAGGGGACCTATGGCTACACCTTC.

The rearrangement uses TRBV4-1 and TRBJ1-5; D is possibly TRBD1 (5 bases). V lost 0 bases to trimming and J lost 5 bases, with 11 bases between them. The CDR3 loop spans 15 amino acids. CDR1 and CDR2 from the germline V gene are MGHRA and YSYEKL. CDR3 loop: CASSQDTDIYQPQHF. The CDR3 DNA sequence: TGCGCCAGCAGCCAAGATACGGACATATATCAGCCCCAGCATTTT.